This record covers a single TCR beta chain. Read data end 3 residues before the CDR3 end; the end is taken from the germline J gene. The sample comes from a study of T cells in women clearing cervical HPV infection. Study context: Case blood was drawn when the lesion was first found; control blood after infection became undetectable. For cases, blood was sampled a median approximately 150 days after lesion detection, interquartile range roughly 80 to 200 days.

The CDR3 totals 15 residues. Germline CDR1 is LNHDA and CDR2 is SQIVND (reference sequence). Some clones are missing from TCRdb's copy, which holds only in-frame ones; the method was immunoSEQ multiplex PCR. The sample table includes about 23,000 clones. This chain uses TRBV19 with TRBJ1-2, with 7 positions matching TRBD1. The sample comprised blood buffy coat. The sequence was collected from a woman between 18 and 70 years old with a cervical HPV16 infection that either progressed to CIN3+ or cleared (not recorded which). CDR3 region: CASSYTGDLFYDYTF. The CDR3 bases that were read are TGTGCCAGTAGTTATACAGGGGACTTGTTCTACGAC.